This T cell receptor (beta chain) was captured in a study of blood T cell repertoires in COVID-19. Whole-study context: Samples of COVID-19 (acute and convalescent) were obtained from the United States, Italy and Spain. PBMCs, B-cell-depleted T cells, or T cells were the source of the cDNA or gDNA that made up the material.

Germline V lookup: CDR1 SGHVS, CDR2 FQNEAQ. The CDR3 covers 14 residues. V lost 1 base and J 8 bases, leaving 14 bases between the germline ends. Data came from immunoSEQ multiplex PCR; TCRdb stores just in-frame clones and leaves some out. The table shows around 220,000 clones, with roughly 84% occurring only once. This clone has only a few counts. Sequencing was carried out using peripheral blood. The rearrangement joins TRBV7-8 to TRBJ1-2; D remains ambiguous. The sequence was obtained from a man between 25 and 39 years old with active or convalescent COVID-19. CDR3 nucleotides: TGTGCCAGCAGCTTAGAACGGGGAATCAGGGGCTACACCTTC. It yields the protein CASSLERGIRGYTF.